This TCR beta chain was documented in a study of a mutant IDH1 vaccine in newly diagnosed glioma (dated by TCRdb to the early 2020s). About the investigation overall: Patients received eight vaccinations in weeks 1, 3, 5, 7, 11, 15, 19 and 23, corresponding to visits V03 through V10. Peripheral blood was collected at six visits: V03 (baseline), V05, V07, V10, V12 and V13. Prior to enrollment, standard therapy consisting of radiotherapy alone, temozolomide alone, or radiochemotherapy with temozolomide had been administered to patients, with the combination being received by most patients. Of the 25 to 40 patients who were treated, around 60% were male and about 40% were female, and the mean age was around 41 years. For exploratory analyses, about two dozen treated patients had longitudinal TCRB deep sequencing done wherever samples were available. Vaccination began 4-6 weeks after radiotherapy alone, or alongside temozolomide cycles in the chemotherapy-containing groups.

Libraries were built with the immunoSEQ multiplex PCR assay. Following the manufacturer's protocol, the hsTCRB Kit was used to amplify rearranged TCR beta chain sequences. TCRB libraries were sequenced on an Illumina MiSeq. Concerning the study's data processing: Demultiplexing, trimming and gene mapping were performed with the kit vendor's proprietary platform. TCRdb's version of the immuneACCESS table is confined to in-frame rearrangements and falls short of the full clone set. An unresolved V gene accounts for under half of the shortfall where checked; the remainder is of unknown origin. Clone size and the V and J calls come from that table; the DNA yielded D and trimming. The sample table contains about 110,000 clones; only one count was recorded for roughly nine tenths of them. The ten largest clones add up to 0.6% to 0.7% of the sample. Trimming takes 1 base from V and 0 bases from J, and the germline ends sit 7 bases apart. Measured from the cysteine to the phenylalanine, the CDR3 is 14 residues long. The kept DNA is CDR3 alone, 42 bases in frame from the first base. Via the germline V gene, CDR1 is SGHNT and CDR2 YENEEA.

Turning to this clone: No antigen is known for it. Base qualities are not recorded, but no much larger clone differs from it by a single base.

Summary of the overall study and its limitations: No apparent relationship was observed between pseudoprogression and alterations in the top peripheral T cell clonotypes detected by TCRB sequencing. The authors noted that analyses of patient blood samples could not be reproduced because of sample limitations. Across multiple MHC alleles, vaccine-induced immune responses were seen in roughly 93% of patients. Availability determined which PBMC samples were chosen for TCRB deep sequencing.

This specimen's time point label, per the study, means: week 11, during vaccination. Every vaccine dose consisted of 300 ug of a 20-mer mutant IDH1 peptide in Montanide, administered subcutaneously together with topical imiquimod. All donors had newly diagnosed IDH1-mutant astrocytomas of WHO grade 3 or 4 that showed loss of nuclear ATRX. The samples were drawn from NOA16, a multicentre, single-arm, open-label phase I trial in Germany that tested a mutant IDH1 peptide vaccine in humans for the first time. Genomic DNA for TCRB sequencing was extracted from EDTA blood using the DNeasy Blood and Tissue Kit.

This receptor was taken from a woman in her forties or fifties with glioma. The V and J genes are TRBV11-3 and TRBJ2-7, with TRBD2 perhaps the D gene, on 6 matching bases. This specimen consisted of PBMCs, obtained from a glioma patient whose treatment included an IDH1 peptide vaccine. The CDR3 region reads CASSLGGDSYEQYF. The DNA reads as follows: TGTGCCAGCAGCTTAGGGGGGGACTCCTACGAGCAGTACTTC.